One T cell receptor beta chain is described in this entry. Its antigen is as yet unknown. This sample stems from a study of T cell responses to AZD1222 COVID-19 vaccine. Findings and limits, study-wide: Per reports, nearly half of all spike-specific TCRs target regions that are unmutated in variants. Clonal diversity was possibly underestimated, and white British individuals and females predominated among donors.

Assay: immunoSEQ multiplex PCR; the TCRdb copy retains only in-frame clones and omits some. This sample has 150,000 to 200,000 clones; approximately 93% occur once, and the top ten carry around 4.3%. Germline V gene sequence: CDR1 WSHSY, CDR2 SAAADI. Trimming took 7 bases from V and 9 from J, leaving 16 bases between them. The CDR3 is made up of 13 amino acids. This material consisted of peripheral blood, taken on day 0 of AZD1222 vaccination. The clonotype comes from an adult in good health. The V and J genes are TRBV10-2 and TRBJ2-1, with D possibly being TRBD1 or TRBD2 (5 bases each). The CDR3 DNA reads TGCGCCAGCAACCCAGGGCATGGAGGTGAGCAGTTCTTC. It encodes CASNPGHGGEQFF.